The present entry profiles one T cell receptor (beta chain) with its context. The time point here: after neoadjuvant nivolumab, at surgical resection. PBMCs were not maintained or expanded in culture before analysis. V lost 2 bases and J lost 3, with 16 bases in between. Germline CDR1 reads MNHNY; CDR2 reads SVGAGI (reference sequence). The CDR3 contains 16 residues. Six replicates per PBMC sample, mostly from about 500 ng of genomic DNA. This table comes from immunoSEQ multiplex PCR, and its TCRdb copy is limited to in-frame clones, with some not included. In the table there are around 14,000 clones, about three quarters of which are singletons. This specimen belongs to a study of neoadjuvant anti-PD-1 for oral cavity cancer.

The J gene is TRBJ1-2, the V gene TRBV6-6; no clear D. Sequenced here: PBMCs, sampled after nivolumab (anti-PD-1) treatment. This receptor was taken from a person aged 35-79 years with oral cavity squamous cell carcinoma. Here the CDR3 reads CASSYGQATVDYGYTF. The CDR3 nucleotides read TGTGCCAGCAGTTACGGTCAGGCAACGGTCGACTATGGCTACACCTTC.